This T cell receptor (beta chain) is from a study of Graves' ophthalmopathy and Graves' hyperthyroidism. Study findings and constraints: A model built from 13 signatures distinguished ophthalmopathy from stable hyperthyroidism with about 86% sensitivity and 81.08% specificity.

This clonotype has just a few counts. The antigen remains undetermined. Relative to the germline gene, one junction end is altered; a read error may explain this. PBMCs came from 10 ml of fresh peripheral blood. The sequenced template was RNA, covering the TCR beta CDR3 region. RT-PCR was first run with HTBI primers, then multiplex PCR in a second round. TCRdb passed the multiplex PCR reads through MiXCR, listing each CDR3 protein once. The table shows 650,000 to 900,000 distinct CDR3 sequences, with 40% occurring only once. The CDR3 is made up of 16 amino acids. Germline CDR1 ENHRY, CDR2 SYGVKD. The origin of this receptor is an adult man with Graves' ophthalmopathy. This chain uses TRBV10-3 with TRBJ1-4, with a weak D call TRBD1 (5 bases). Specimen: peripheral blood. The CDR3 protein is CASSDAFREGNEKLFF. In DNA, the CDR3 is TGTGCCAGCAGTGACGCCTTCAGGGAGGGTAATGAAAAACTGTTTTTT.